The present T cell receptor beta chain was sequenced within a study of shared clonotypes between healthy human individuals. Naive CD8 cells, CD45RO-negative and positively selected for CCR7, excluded terminally differentiated effector memory CD45RA+ cells. Only in-frame clones appear in the TCRdb table, and some are missing; sequencing was by immunoSEQ multiplex PCR. The data contain around 1.9 million clones, 93% of them singletons. This CDR3 contains 17 residues. Germline V lookup: CDR1 SEHNR, CDR2 FQNEAQ (reference sequence). The V segment lost 2 bases and the J segment 3 bases; nucleotides outside the gene matches: 11.

This TCR derives from a man aged 18-30 years in good health. Some clones in this sample may be carry-over from other donors' samples. The chain links TRBV7-9 to TRBJ2-3; 7 bases map to TRBD1. Sequenced material: naive CD8+ T cells from PBMCs. The chain's CDR3 is CASSLFGRDSITDTQYF. Here the CDR3 DNA reads TGTGCCAGCAGCTTATTTGGACGGGACAGCATTACAGATACGCAGTATTTT.